This T cell receptor (beta chain) was recovered during a study of T cell repertoires in cytomegalovirus infection. Study as a whole: Public TCR beta signatures were indicative of both CMV infection and a matching HLA type. Study results and limitations: Cumulative public TCR beta family frequency identified carriers of CMV plus the relevant HLA. In two of eight donors, the top clonotype was HLA-C-restricted CMV-specific.

TCRdb independently ran MiXCR on the reads; one entry per CDR3 protein. The sample records around 94,000 distinct CDR3 sequences, more than 15% being singletons. Concerning this clonotype: Its matching antigen is unknown.

The TCR originated in a human donor in good health (CMV status not recorded). Some clones in this sample may be carry-over from other donors' samples. The sample comprised PBMCs.

The CDR3 DNA reads TGTGCCAGCAGCCAAGTCCGAGGGAACACAGATACGCAGTATTTT. Its translation: CASSQVRGNTDTQYF. The rearrangement joins TRBV4-2 to TRBJ2-3; the D gene is possibly TRBD2 (5 bases). In germline, CDR1 is LGHNA, CDR2 YNFKEQ. Trimming shortened V by 1 base and J by 2 bases, and 10 bases separated the two germline ends. CDR3 length: 15 amino acids.